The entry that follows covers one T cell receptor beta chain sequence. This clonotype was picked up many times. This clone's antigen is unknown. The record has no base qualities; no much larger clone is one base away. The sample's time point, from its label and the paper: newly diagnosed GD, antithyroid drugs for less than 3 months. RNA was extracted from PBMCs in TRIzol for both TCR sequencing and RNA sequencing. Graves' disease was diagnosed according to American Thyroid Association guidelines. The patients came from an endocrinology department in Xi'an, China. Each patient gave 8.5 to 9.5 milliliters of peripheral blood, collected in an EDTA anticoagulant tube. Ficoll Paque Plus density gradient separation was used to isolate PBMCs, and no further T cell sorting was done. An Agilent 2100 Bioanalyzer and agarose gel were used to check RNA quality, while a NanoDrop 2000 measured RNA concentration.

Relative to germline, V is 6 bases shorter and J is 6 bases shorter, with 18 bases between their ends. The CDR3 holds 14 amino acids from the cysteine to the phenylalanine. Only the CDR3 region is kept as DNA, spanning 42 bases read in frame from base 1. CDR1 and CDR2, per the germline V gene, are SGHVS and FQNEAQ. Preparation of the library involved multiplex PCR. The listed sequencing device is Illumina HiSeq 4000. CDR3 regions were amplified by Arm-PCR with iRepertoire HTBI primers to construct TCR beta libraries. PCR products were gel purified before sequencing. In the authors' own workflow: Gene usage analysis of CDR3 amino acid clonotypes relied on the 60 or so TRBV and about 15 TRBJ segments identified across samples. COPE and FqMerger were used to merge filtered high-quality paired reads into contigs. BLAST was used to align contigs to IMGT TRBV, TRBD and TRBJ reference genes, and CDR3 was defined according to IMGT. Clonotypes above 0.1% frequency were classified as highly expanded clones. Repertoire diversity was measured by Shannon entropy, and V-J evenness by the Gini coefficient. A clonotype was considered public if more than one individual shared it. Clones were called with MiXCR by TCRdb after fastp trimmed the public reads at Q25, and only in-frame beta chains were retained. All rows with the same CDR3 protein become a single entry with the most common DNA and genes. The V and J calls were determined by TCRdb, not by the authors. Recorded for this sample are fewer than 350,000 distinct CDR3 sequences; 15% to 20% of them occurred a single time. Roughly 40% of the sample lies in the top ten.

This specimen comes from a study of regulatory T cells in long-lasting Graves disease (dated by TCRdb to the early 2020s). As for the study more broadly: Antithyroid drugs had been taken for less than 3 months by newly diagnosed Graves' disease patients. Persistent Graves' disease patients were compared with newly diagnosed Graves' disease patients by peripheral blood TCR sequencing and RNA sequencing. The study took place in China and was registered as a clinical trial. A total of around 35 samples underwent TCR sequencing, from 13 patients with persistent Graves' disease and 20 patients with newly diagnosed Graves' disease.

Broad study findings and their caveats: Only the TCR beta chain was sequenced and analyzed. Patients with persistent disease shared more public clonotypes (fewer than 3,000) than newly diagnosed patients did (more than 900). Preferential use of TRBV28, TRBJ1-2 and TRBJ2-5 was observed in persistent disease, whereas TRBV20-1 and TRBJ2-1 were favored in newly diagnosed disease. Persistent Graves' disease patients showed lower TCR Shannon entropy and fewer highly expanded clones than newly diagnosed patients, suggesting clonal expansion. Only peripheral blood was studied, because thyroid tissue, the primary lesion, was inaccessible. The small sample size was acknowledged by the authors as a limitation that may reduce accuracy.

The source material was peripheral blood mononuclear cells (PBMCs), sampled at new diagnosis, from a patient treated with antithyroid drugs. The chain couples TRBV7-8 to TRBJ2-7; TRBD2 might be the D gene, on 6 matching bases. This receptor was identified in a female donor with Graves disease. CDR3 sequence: CASRPLGVGGEQYF. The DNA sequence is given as TGTGCCAGCAGACCCCTGGGGGTCGGGGGCGAGCAGTACTTC. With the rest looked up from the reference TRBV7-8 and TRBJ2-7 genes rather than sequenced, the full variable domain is GAGVSQSPRYKVAKRGQDVALRCDPISGHVSLFWYQQALGQGPEFLTYFQNEAQLDKSGLPSDRFFAERPEGSVSTLKIQRTQQEDSAVYLCASRPLGVGGEQYFGPGTRLTVT.